These 19 T cell receptor beta chains originate from one sample sequenced in a study of blood T cells in healthy people across ages. The second PCR ran about 6 to 12 cycles with a sample-barcoded 5' primer and J-beta primers. Each CDR3 protein is one row after TCRdb ran MiXCR on the 5' RACE reads. The repertoire consists of 1.5 million to 2 million distinct CDR3 sequences, with approximately 30% occurring once and the leading ten covering 7% to 9%. Sequencing was performed on blood. All receptors come from a woman aged 25 to 39 in good health.

The sample holds many counts of this clonotype. The rearrangement links TRBV4-3 to TRBJ2-7, with 8 bases lining up with TRBD2. Matching the DNA end better, TRBJ2-5 makes the J call doubtful. The CDR3 consists of 17 residues. The germline V gene has CDR1 LGHNA and CDR2 YSLEER. CDR3: CASSHASAGVGRETQYF. In nucleotides, the CDR3 is TGCGCCAGCAGCCATGCCTCAGCGGGAGTAGGCCGGGAGACCCAGTACTTC.

As to this clonotype: Just one base apart from a much larger clone, this may be a read error. V is TRBV5-1 and J is TRBJ2-3; D is tentatively TRBD1 or TRBD2 (5 bases each). There are 15 residues in the CDR3. Germline V gene sequence: CDR1 SGHRS, CDR2 YFSETQ. V lost 6 bases to trimming and J lost 5 bases, with 19 bases between them. CDR3 sequence: CASIAGRLAGDTQYF. Written as DNA, the CDR3 is TGCGCCAGCATCGCAGGGCGGCTAGCAGGAGATACGCAGTATTTT.

Concerning this clonotype: The junction differs from germline at one of its ends, possibly a read error. The chain has TRBV4-3 and TRBJ1-4; D may be TRBD1 (6 bases). Germline CDR1 is LGHNA and CDR2 is YSLEER. The CDR3 totals 15 residues. CDR3 nucleotide sequence: TGCGCCAGCAGCCAAGTAGGACAGACTAATGAAAAACGGTTTTTT. It encodes CASSQVGQTNEKRFF.

Only a few counts were recorded for this clonotype. The chain uses TRBV7-9 and TRBJ1-2; 7 bases are shared with TRBD1. There are 14 residues in the CDR3. The germline V gene has CDR1 SEHNR and CDR2 FQNEAQ (reference sequence). Losses at the gene ends were 4 bases for V and 5 bases for J; bases not matched to a gene: 7. The CDR3 loop is CASSSPGTEYGYTF. CDR3 nucleotides: TGTGCCAGCAGCTCGCCCGGGACAGAGTATGGCTACACCTTC.

The J gene is TRBJ2-2, the V gene TRBV18; either TRBD1 or TRBD2 may supply D (5 bases each). The CDR3 consists of 13 residues. Germline CDR1 KGHSH, CDR2 LQKENI. V shed 3 bases and J shed 7 bases, with 9 bases lying between them. The CDR3 region is CASSPGVIGELFF. CDR3 DNA: TGTGCCAGCTCACCGGGGGTGATCGGGGAGCTGTTTTTT.

The chain links TRBV29-1 to TRBJ2-6; D uncertain. The CDR3 length is 13 residues. Trimming left V 7 bases short and J 0 bases short, with 7 bases between. Per the germline V gene, CDR1 is SQVTM and CDR2 is ANQGSEA. The CDR3 spells CSARLSGANVLTF. CDR3 DNA: TGCAGCGCGCGACTCTCTGGGGCCAACGTCCTGACTTTC.

This clonotype showed up just once. It may be a read error: a sequence one base away is much more abundant. This chain connects TRBV7-2 to TRBJ2-5; 7 bases are a match to TRBD2. The germline gives CDR1 SGHTA, CDR2 FQGNSA. CDR3 length: 17 amino acids. CDR3 nucleotide sequence: TGTGCCGGCAGCCCCGGAGGCGGCGGGAGCCAACGAGAGACCCAGTACTTC. This gives the protein CAGSPGGGGSQRETQYF.

This clonotype was detected only a few times. This chain uses TRBV9 with TRBJ2-1, with 9 bases identical to TRBD1. Trimming took 2 bases from V and 4 from J; bases not matched to a gene: 13. CDR1 is SGDLS, CDR2 YYNGEE, per germline. This CDR3 spans 18 amino acids. CDR3 coding DNA: TGTGCCAGCAGCGTGAAACCGGCGGGACAGGGTGTATACAATGAGCAGTTCTTC. Translated, it gives CASSVKPAGQGVYNEQFF.

This clonotype has a handful of counts. The chain carries TRBV6-5 and TRBJ1-2; perhaps TRBD1 as D (6 bases). The CDR3 contains 17 residues. V lost 0 bases, J lost 4 bases, and 18 bases lay in between. Germline CDR1 and CDR2: MNHEY and SVGAGI. The CDR3, as DNA: TGTGCCAGCAGTTACTCGAAGGCGGGGGGCGCCATCTATGGCTACACCTTC. It yields the protein CASSYSKAGGAIYGYTF.

This clonotype was recorded at least ten times. The gene calls are TRBV10-3 and TRBJ1-2; D uncertain. Per the germline V gene, CDR1 is ENHRY and CDR2 is SYGVKD. The CDR3 spans 13 residues. Deletions cut 7 bases from V and 4 bases from J, with 13 bases between. CDR3 residues: CAIKGGEGYGYTF. CDR3 in DNA: TGTGCCATCAAGGGCGGGGAAGGCTATGGCTACACCTTC.

J is TRBJ2-3 and V is TRBV4-1, with D uncertain. The CDR3 covers 15 residues. Trimming removed 1 base at V and 2 bases at J, with 10 bases between. Germline V lookup: CDR1 MGHRA, CDR2 YSYEKL. The CDR3 region is CASSQGTLHTDTQYF. CDR3 DNA: TGCGCCAGCAGCCAAGGAACTCTGCACACAGATACGCAGTATTTT.

In its sample, this clonotype was seen a few times. The chain links TRBV7-2 to TRBJ2-4, with D possibly TRBD2 on 6 matching bases. The J call may be incorrect, as the DNA end agrees better with TRBJ2-7. Germline-derived CDR1 and CDR2 are SGHTA and FQGNSA. This CDR3 region has 15 residues. The CDR3 region is CTSSLGGIVLYEQYF. The DNA for the CDR3 is TGTACCAGCAGCTTGGGGGGAATCGTCCTCTACGAGCAGTACTTC.

On this clonotype: This may stem from a read error, because a much larger clone lies one nucleotide away. The V and J genes are TRBV7-2 and TRBJ2-7; 8 nucleotides line up with TRBD1. J lost 3 bases, V lost 5 bases, and 3 bases had no gene match. The CDR3 is made up of 13 amino acids. The germline gives CDR1 SGHTA, CDR2 FQGNSA. The CDR3 loop reads CTSSIDRGYEQYF. The CDR3, as DNA: TGTACCAGCAGCATAGACAGGGGCTACGAGCAGTACTTC.

This clonotype has only a few counts. The chain couples TRBV14 to TRBJ1-6; D might be TRBD1 (5 bases). The length of the CDR3 is 17 residues. Germline V gene lookup returns CDR1 SGHDN and CDR2 FVKESK. V lost 4 bases to trimming and J lost 0 bases, with 13 bases between them. The CDR3: CASSPRQPSSYNSPLHF. The CDR3, as DNA: TGTGCCAGCAGCCCTAGACAGCCGAGCTCCTATAATTCACCCCTCCACTTT.

This clonotype was counted a few times. The chain employs TRBV7-2 and TRBJ1-5; D not certain. This CDR3 is built from 15 residues. Germline V gives CDR1 SGHTA, CDR2 FQGNSA. V lost 2 bases and J lost 1, with 9 bases in between. CDR3 in amino acids: CASSLRAWSNQPQHF. The CDR3 DNA is TGTGCCAGCAGCTTACGTGCATGGAGCAATCAGCCCCAGCATTTT.

This clonotype turned up a few times. V is TRBV20-1 and J is TRBJ1-1; 9 positions match TRBD1. The germline V gene has CDR1 DFQATT and CDR2 SNEGSKA (reference sequence). The CDR3 loop spans 16 amino acids. CDR3 DNA sequence: TGCAGCGCTCACTTCTGGGACAGGGAATTTCATGTACAAGCTTTCTTT. It codes for CSAHFWDREFHVQAFF.

This clonotype has ten or more counts. This rearrangement joins TRBV27 to TRBJ2-7; no clear D. The CDR3 extends over 14 amino acids. Trimming left V 6 bases short and J 2 bases short, with 14 bases between. The germline CDR1 and CDR2 sequences are MNHEY and SMNVEV (reference sequence). CDR3 sequence reads: CASSRTALPYEQYF. CDR3 bases: TGTGCCAGCAGCCGTACGGCTTTACCCTACGAGCAGTACTTC.

The gene calls are TRBV19 and TRBJ2-6; tentative D call: TRBD1 (5 bases). This CDR3 comprises 16 residues. CDR1 and CDR2 from the germline V gene are LNHDA and SQIVND (reference sequence). Trimming pared 3 bases from V and 2 bases from J, leaving 11 bases between. CDR3 sequence reads: CASSITGLAGANVLTF. The CDR3 DNA reads TGTGCCAGTAGTATCACAGGTTTGGCTGGGGCCAACGTCCTGACTTTC.

In this sample, this clonotype turned up a few times. The chain links TRBV20-1 to TRBJ2-7; 7 bases line up with TRBD2. In germline, CDR1 is DFQATT, CDR2 SNEGSKA (reference sequence). J gave up 0 bases and V 5 bases, and 10 bases lay outside the gene matches. The CDR3 length is 15 residues. The CDR3 DNA reads as TGCAGTGCTGAAAACCGGGACTACGACTCCTACGAGCAGTACTTC. This translates into CSAENRDYDSYEQYF.